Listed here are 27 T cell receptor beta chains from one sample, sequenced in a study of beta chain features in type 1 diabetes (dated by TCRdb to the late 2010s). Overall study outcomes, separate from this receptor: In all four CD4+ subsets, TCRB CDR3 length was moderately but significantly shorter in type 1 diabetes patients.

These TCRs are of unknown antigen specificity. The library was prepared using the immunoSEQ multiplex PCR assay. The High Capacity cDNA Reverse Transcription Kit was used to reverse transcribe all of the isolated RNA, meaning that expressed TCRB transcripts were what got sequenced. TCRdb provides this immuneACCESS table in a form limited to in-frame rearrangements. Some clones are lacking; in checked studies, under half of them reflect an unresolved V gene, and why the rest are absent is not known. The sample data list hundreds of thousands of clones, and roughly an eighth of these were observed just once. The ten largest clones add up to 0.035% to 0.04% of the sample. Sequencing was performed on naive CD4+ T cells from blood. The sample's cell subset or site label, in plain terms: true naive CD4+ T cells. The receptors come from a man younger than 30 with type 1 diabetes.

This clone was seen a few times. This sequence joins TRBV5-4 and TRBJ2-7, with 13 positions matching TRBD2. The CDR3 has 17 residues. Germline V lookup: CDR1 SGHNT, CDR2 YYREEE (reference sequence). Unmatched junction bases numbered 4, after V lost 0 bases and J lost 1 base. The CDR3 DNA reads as TGTGCCAGCAGCTTGGGAGGGACTAGCGGGAAGTCCTACGAGCAGTACTTC. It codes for CASSLGGTSGKSYEQYF.

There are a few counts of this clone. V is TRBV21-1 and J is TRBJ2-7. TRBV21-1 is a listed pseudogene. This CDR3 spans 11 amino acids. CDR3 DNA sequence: TGTGCCAGCAGCAATATTATCCGGCGGTACTTC. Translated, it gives CASSNIIRRYF.

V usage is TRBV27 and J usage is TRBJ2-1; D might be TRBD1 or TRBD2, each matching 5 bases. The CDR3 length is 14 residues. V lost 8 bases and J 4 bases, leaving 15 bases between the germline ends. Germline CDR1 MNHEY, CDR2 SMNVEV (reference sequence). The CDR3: CASQGGSSYNEQFF. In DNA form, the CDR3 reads TGTGCCAGCCAGGGTGGGAGCTCTTACAATGAGCAGTTCTTC.

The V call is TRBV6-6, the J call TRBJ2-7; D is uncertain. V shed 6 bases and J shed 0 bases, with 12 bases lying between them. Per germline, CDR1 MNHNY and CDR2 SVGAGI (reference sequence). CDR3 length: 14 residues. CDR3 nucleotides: TGTGCCAGCAGCGTGGCAGAGATCTCCTACGAGCAGTACTTC. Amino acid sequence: CASSVAEISYEQYF.

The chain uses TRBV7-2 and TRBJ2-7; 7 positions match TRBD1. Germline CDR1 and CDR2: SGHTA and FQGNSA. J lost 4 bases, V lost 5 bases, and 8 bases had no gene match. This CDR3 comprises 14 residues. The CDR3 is CASSPSTGNYEQYF. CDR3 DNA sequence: TGTGCCAGCAGCCCGTCGACAGGGAATTACGAGCAGTACTTC.

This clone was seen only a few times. CDR3 bases: TGCGCCAGCGGTGGGGGCCATGGCTACACCTTC. This sequence encodes CASGGGHGYTF. The chain is built from TRBV4-3 and TRBJ1-2; maybe TRBD1 (6 bases). Germline loops: CDR1 LGHNA, CDR2 YSLEER. This CDR3 is 11 amino acids long. V was trimmed by 8 bases and J by 6 bases, leaving 10 bases between them.

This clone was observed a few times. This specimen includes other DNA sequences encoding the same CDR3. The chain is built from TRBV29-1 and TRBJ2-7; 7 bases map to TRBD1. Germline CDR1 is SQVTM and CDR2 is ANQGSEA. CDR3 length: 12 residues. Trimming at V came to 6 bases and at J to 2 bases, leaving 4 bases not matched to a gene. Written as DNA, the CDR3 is TGCAGCGTGGGACAGAGAGCCTACGAGCAGTACTTC. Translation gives CSVGQRAYEQYF.

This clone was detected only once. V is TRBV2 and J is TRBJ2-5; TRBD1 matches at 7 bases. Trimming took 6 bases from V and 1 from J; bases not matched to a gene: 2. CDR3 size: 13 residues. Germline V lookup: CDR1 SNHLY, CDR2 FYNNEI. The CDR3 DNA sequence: TGTGCCAGCAGCGGGACAGCCCAAGAGACCCAGTACTTC. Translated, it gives CASSGTAQETQYF. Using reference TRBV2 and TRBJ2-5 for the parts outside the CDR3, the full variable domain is EPEVTQTPSHQVTQMGQEVILRCVPISNHLYFYWYRQILGQKVEFLVSFYNNEISEKSEIFDDQFSVERPDGSNFTLKIRSTKLEDSAMYFCASSGTAQETQYFGPGTRLLVL.

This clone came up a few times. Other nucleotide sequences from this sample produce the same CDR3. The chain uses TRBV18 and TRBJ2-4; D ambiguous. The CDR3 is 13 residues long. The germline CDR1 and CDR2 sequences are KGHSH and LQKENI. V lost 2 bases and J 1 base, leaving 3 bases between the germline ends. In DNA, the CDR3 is TGTGCCAGCTCACCAGGGGCCAAAAACATTCAGTACTTC. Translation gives CASSPGAKNIQYF.

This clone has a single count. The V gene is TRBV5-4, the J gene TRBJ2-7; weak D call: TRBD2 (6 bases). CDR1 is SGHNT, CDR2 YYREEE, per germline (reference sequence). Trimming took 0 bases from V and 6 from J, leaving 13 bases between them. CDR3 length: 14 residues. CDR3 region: CASSLDLRDGEQYF. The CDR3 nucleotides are TGTGCCAGCAGCTTGGATCTGCGGGACGGCGAGCAGTACTTC.

CDR3 sequence (DNA): TGCAGCGTCCACGGACAGGGGGCAGGGCAAGAGACCCAGTACTTC. This gives the protein CSVHGQGAGQETQYF. The chain carries TRBV29-1 and TRBJ2-5; 11 bases are a match to TRBD1. CDR1 and CDR2 (germline): SQVTM, ANQGSEA. Trimming cost V 6 bases and J 2 bases; bases outside gene matches: 8. The CDR3 covers 15 residues.

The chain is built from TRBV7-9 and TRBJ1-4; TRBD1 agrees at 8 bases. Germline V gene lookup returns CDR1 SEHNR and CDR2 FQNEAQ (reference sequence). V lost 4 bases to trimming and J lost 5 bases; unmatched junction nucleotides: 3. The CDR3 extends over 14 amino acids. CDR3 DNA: TGTGCCAGCAGCTCTCGACAGGGGAATGAAAAACTGTTTTTT. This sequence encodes CASSSRQGNEKLFF.

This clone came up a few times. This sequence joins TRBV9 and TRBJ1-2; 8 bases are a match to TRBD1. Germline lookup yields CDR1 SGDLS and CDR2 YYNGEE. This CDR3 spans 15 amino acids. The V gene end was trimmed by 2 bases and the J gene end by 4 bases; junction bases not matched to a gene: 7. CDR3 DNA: TGTGCCAGCAGCGTGGATGGACAGGGTGTCTATGGCTACACCTTC. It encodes CASSVDGQGVYGYTF.

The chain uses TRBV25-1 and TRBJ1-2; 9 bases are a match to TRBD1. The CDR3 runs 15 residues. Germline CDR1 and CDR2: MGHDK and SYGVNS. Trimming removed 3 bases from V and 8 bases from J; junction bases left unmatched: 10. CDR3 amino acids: CASSDLRTGEGGYTF. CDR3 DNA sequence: TGTGCCAGCAGTGACTTACGGACAGGGGAAGGAGGCTACACCTTC.

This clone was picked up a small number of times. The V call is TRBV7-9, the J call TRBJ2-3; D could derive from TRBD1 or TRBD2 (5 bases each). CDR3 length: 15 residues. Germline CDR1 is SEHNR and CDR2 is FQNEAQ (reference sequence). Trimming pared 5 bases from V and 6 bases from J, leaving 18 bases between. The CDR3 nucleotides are TGTGCCAGCAGCCTGGGACGTAAGGTTGGGGATACGCAGTATTTT. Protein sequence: CASSLGRKVGDTQYF.

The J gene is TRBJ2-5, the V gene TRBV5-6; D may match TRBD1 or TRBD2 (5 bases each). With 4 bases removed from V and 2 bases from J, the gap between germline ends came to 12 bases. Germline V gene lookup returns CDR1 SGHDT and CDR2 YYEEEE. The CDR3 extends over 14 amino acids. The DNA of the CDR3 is TGTGCCAGCAGCCCAGGGACCACACAAGAGACCCAGTACTTC. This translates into CASSPGTTQETQYF. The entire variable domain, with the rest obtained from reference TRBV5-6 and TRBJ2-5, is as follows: DAGVTQSPTHLIKTRGQQVTLRCSPKSGHDTVSWYQQALGQGPQFIFQYYEEEERQRGNFPDRFSGHQFPNYSSELNVNALLLGDSALYLCASSPGTTQETQYFGPGTRLLVL.

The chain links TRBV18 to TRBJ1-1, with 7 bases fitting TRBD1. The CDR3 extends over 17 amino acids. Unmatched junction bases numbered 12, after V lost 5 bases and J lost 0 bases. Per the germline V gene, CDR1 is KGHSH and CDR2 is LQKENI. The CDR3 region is CASSSASTGALNTEAFF. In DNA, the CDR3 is TGTGCCAGCTCATCGGCCTCCACAGGGGCCCTGAACACTGAAGCTTTCTTT.

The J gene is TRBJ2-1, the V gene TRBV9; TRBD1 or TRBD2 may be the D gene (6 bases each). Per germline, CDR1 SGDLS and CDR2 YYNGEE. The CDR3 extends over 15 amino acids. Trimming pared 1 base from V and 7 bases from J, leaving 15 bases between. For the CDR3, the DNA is TGTGCCAGCAGCGTACAGGCCAAAGGGGGGAATGAGCAGTTCTTC. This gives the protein CASSVQAKGGNEQFF. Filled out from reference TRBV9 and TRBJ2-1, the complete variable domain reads DSGVTQTPKHLITATGQRVTLRCSPRSGDLSVYWYQQSLDQGLQFLIQYYNGEERAKGNILERFSAQQFPDLHSELNLSSLELGDSALYFCASSVQAKGGNEQFFGPGTRLTVL.

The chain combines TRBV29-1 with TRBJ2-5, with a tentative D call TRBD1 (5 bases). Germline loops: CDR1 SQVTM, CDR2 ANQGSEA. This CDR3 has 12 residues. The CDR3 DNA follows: TGCGCTTCCGGCGGTACAGGAGAGACCCAGTACTTC. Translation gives CASGGTGETQYF.

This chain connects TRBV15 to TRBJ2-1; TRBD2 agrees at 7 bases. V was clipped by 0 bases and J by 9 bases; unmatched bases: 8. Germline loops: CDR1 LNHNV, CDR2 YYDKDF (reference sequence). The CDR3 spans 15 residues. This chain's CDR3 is CATSREGTNSIEQFF. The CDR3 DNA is TGTGCCACCAGCAGAGAGGGGACTAATTCTATTGAGCAGTTCTTC.

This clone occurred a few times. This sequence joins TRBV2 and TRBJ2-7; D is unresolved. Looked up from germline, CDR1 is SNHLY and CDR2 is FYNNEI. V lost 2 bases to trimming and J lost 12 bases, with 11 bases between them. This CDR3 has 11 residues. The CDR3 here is CASSELGKGYF. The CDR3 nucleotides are TGTGCCAGCAGTGAACTAGGTAAAGGGTACTTC.

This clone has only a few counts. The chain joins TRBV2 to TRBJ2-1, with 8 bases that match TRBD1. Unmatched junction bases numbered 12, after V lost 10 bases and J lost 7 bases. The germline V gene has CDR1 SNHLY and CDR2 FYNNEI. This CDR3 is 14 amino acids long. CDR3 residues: CATQGASSENEQFF. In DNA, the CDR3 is TGTGCCACTCAGGGGGCATCGTCCGAGAATGAGCAGTTCTTC.

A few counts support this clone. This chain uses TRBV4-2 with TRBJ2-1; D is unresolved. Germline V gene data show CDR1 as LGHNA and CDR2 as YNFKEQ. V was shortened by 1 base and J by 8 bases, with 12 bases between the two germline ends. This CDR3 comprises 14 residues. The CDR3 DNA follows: TGTGCCAGCAGCCAAGGAATAACGGATTATGAGCAGTTCTTC. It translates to CASSQGITDYEQFF.

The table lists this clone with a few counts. CDR3 residues: CASGLVHGTGELFF. CDR3 in DNA: TGTGCTAGTGGTTTGGTACACGGGACCGGGGAGCTGTTTTTT. This sequence joins TRBV12-5 and TRBJ2-2, with D uncertain. The CDR3 loop spans 14 amino acids. Trimming stripped 0 bases from V and 5 bases from J, with 7 bases between. Germline loops: CDR1 LGHNT, CDR2 FRNRAP.

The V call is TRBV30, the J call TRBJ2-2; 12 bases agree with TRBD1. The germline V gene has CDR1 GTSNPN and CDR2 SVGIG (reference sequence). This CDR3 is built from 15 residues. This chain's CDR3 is CASKPGQGANGELFF. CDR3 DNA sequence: TGTGCTTCTAAACCGGGACAGGGGGCGAACGGGGAGCTGTTTTTT. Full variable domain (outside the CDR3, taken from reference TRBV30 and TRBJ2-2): SQTIHQWPATLVQPVGSPLSLECTVEGTSNPNLYWYRQAAGRGLQLLFYSVGIGQISSEVPQNLSASRPQDRQFILSSKKLLLSDSGFYLCASKPGQGANGELFFGEGSRLTVL.

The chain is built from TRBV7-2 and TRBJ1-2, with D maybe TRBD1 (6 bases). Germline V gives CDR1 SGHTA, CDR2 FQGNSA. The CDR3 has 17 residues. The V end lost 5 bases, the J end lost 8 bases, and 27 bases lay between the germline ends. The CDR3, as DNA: TGTGCCAGCAGCCTGAAGAGGACAGATCTACTTATGGGGGGCTACACCTTC. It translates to CASSLKRTDLLMGGYTF.

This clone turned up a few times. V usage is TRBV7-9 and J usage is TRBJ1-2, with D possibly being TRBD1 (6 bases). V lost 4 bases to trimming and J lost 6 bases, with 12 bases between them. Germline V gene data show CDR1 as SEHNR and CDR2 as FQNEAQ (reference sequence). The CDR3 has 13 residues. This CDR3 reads CASSSRGYDGYTF. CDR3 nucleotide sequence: TGTGCCAGCAGCTCCAGGGGTTACGATGGCTACACCTTC.